This TCR beta chain was sequenced for a study of blood T cell repertoires in COVID-19. Looking at the study overall: Sample material is recorded as cDNA or gDNA derived from T cells, B-cell-depleted T cells, or PBMCs.

The authors' processing: The assay estimated nucleated cells by amplifying reference gene primers. Assay: immunoSEQ multiplex PCR; the TCRdb copy retains only in-frame clones and omits some. That table gives V, J and clone size, and the DNA gave D and trimming. Among 40,000 to 60,000 clones listed, more than 70% were seen once. The trim removed 4 bases at V and 4 bases at J, leaving 7 bases unmatched. From germline, CDR1 is SGHNT and CDR2 YYREEE (reference sequence). The CDR3 consists of 15 residues. This clone was counted a single time. This sequence was found in a human donor in a cohort sampled during active COVID-19. Source material: peripheral blood. The J gene is TRBJ2-7, the V gene TRBV5-4; the match to TRBD2 covers 11 bases. CDR3 sequence: CASSRGTSGIYEQYF. The CDR3 DNA reads as TGTGCCAGCAGCAGGGGGACTAGCGGTATTTACGAGCAGTACTTC.